Below, 32 T cell receptor beta chains from the same sample are listed, as sequenced in a study of cytomegalovirus exposure and HLA in healthy donors. Researchers ran the PCR with 60 Vbeta and 13 Jbeta primers. Repertoires were generated with immunoSEQ multiplex PCR, while TCRdb's copy carries only in-frame clones and drops some. This sample has 110,000 or so clones, with 67% found just once. The sequencing sample was made of PBMCs. Every receptor here comes from a man aged 18 to 29 in good health and CMV-seropositive.

This chain joins TRBV6-6 and TRBJ2-3; 8 bases agree with TRBD1. V lost 5 bases to trimming and J lost 6 bases; unmatched junction nucleotides: 13. The CDR3 runs to 16 residues. From germline, CDR1 is MNHNY and CDR2 SVGAGI (reference sequence). The DNA for the CDR3 is TGTGCCAGCAGTCTTGGACAGGGTGGGATTATTGATACGCAGTATTTT. It is translated as CASSLGQGGIIDTQYF.

This chain connects TRBV6-5 to TRBJ2-2; tentative D call: TRBD1 (5 bases). Germline V lookup: CDR1 MNHEY, CDR2 SVGAGI. The CDR3 spans 15 residues. Trimming shortened V by 2 bases and J by 2 bases, and 9 bases separated the two germline ends. The CDR3 region has the DNA TGTGCCAGCAGTTACGAAGGGGCTAACACCGGGGAGCTGTTTTTT. Protein product: CASSYEGANTGELFF.

This chain uses TRBV2 with TRBJ1-2; TRBD1 might be the D (5 bases). Germline loops: CDR1 SNHLY, CDR2 FYNNEI. Trimming left V 1 base short and J 4 bases short, with 7 bases between. This CDR3 region has 13 residues. This CDR3 is CASSEGQGYGYTF. The CDR3 DNA is TGTGCCAGCAGTGAAGGTCAGGGCTATGGCTACACCTTC.

The chain recombines TRBV6-1 with TRBJ1-2; no firm D call. Deletions cut 1 base from V and 11 bases from J, with 8 bases between. The CDR3 is made up of 11 amino acids. In germline, CDR1 is MNHNS, CDR2 SASEGT. The CDR3 DNA is TGTGCCAGCAGTGAAGGCCGCGGGTACACCTTC. Encoded protein: CASSEGRGYTF.

This chain connects TRBV19 to TRBJ2-6; 7 bases are shared with TRBD2. Trimming cost V 0 bases and J 4 bases; bases outside gene matches: 12. The CDR3 covers 19 residues. Germline CDR1 is LNHDA and CDR2 is SQIVND (reference sequence). CDR3 sequence (DNA): TGTGCCAGTAGTATAGACCTCCTAGCGGAGCGTGGGGGGGCCAACGTCCTGACTTTC. This codes for CASSIDLLAERGGANVLTF.

This clone was observed a single time. The chain couples TRBV5-4 to TRBJ2-2, with D possibly TRBD2 on 7 matching bases. Germline loops: CDR1 SGHNT, CDR2 YYREEE (reference sequence). V was shortened by 3 bases and J by 5 bases, with 20 bases between the two germline ends. The CDR3 totals 17 residues. The CDR3 DNA reads as TGTGCCAGCAGCTCAGGATCCAGGGGAGGGGGAACCGGGGAGCTGTTTTTT. This sequence encodes CASSSGSRGGGTGELFF.

V and J are TRBV6-4 and TRBJ2-1; 7 nucleotides agree with TRBD2. CDR3 size: 14 residues. CDR1 and CDR2 from the germline V gene are MRHNA and SNTAGT. V was pared by 4 bases and J by 6 bases, with 6 bases of the junction left unmatched. The CDR3 spells CASSAEGLVNEQFF. CDR3 in DNA: TGTGCCAGCAGTGCCGAAGGACTAGTCAATGAGCAGTTCTTC.

This rearrangement joins TRBV15 to TRBJ2-1; maybe TRBD1 (6 bases). From germline, CDR1 is LNHNV and CDR2 YYDKDF (reference sequence). CDR3 length equals 15 residues. V gave up 1 base and J gave up 2 bases, with 9 bases separating them. CDR3 DNA sequence: TGTGCCACCAGCAGAGGGACAGAAACCTACAATGAGCAGTTCTTC. This encodes CATSRGTETYNEQFF.

V gene TRBV18 combines with J gene TRBJ2-7; 8 positions match TRBD2. The CDR3 is 14 residues long. The J segment lost 0 bases and the V segment lost 4 bases, leaving 2 bases of the junction unmatched. CDR1 and CDR2 (germline): KGHSH, LQKENI. The CDR3 nucleotides read TGTGCCAGCTCACTAGCGGGGAGCTCCTACGAGCAGTACGTC. This sequence encodes CASSLAGSSYEQYV.

V and J are TRBV5-1 and TRBJ1-6; D gene unclear. V was cut by 0 bases and J by 0 bases, with 13 bases left in between. The CDR3 sequence is 18 residues long. Germline CDR1 SGHRS, CDR2 YFSETQ. The CDR3 DNA follows: TGCGCCAGCAGCTTGGACGGACTGAGAAGCTCCTATAATTCACCCCTCCACTTT. Residues: CASSLDGLRSSYNSPLHF.

This clone was seen only a few times. The rearrangement links TRBV4-1 to TRBJ1-3; no reliable D call. V gave up 0 bases and J gave up 2 bases, with 20 bases separating them. This CDR3 contains 19 residues. The germline V gene encodes CDR1 MGHRA and CDR2 YSYEKL. The CDR3 nucleotides are TGCGCCAGCAGCCAAGATAATTTTGGCGGCAAGGTAGCTGGAAACACCATATATTTT. It encodes CASSQDNFGGKVAGNTIYF.

The rearrangement uses TRBV10-2 and TRBJ2-7; TRBD1 matches at 8 bases. Looked up from germline, CDR1 is WSHSY and CDR2 is SAAADI. Trimming removed 7 bases from V and 4 bases from J; junction bases left unmatched: 3. The CDR3 covers 12 residues. CDR3 residues: CASTQGAYEQYF. CDR3 coding DNA: TGCGCCAGCACGCAGGGGGCTTACGAGCAGTACTTC.

The chain combines TRBV6-1 with TRBJ1-3, with D unresolved. This CDR3 has 15 residues. The V gene lost 3 bases and the J gene lost 6 bases, with 15 bases spanning the gap. Germline assignment: CDR1 MNHNS and CDR2 SASEGT. CDR3 in amino acids: CASSDRRGFENTIYF. CDR3 nucleotide sequence: TGTGCCAGCAGTGACCGACGAGGGTTTGAAAACACCATATATTTT.

The gene calls are TRBV29-1 and TRBJ2-7; 8 nucleotides align to TRBD1. CDR3 length equals 12 residues. The V and J ends lost 7 bases and 7 bases, in that order; junction bases with no gene match: 9. Germline V gene lookup returns CDR1 SQVTM and CDR2 ANQGSEA. As DNA, the CDR3 is TGCAGCGCGAGACAGGGGCCCACTGAGCAGTACTTC. As protein: CSARQGPTEQYF.

This chain connects TRBV6-6 to TRBJ1-1; a possible D gene is TRBD1 (5 bases). The CDR3 spans 13 residues. Trimming cost V 5 bases and J 7 bases, with 14 bases left between them. Germline CDR1 MNHNY, CDR2 SVGAGI (reference sequence). CDR3 sequence: CASSRKDGHEAFF. The CDR3 DNA reads TGTGCCAGCAGTCGCAAGGACGGACATGAAGCTTTCTTT.

This clone was counted between two and nine times. The chain joins TRBV28 to TRBJ2-1; 7 bases line up with TRBD2. J lost 10 bases, V lost 4 bases, and 7 bases had no gene match. This CDR3 has 13 amino acids. The V gene's germline CDR1 is MDHEN and CDR2 SYDVKM. The CDR3 region is CASSYSGLQEQFF. In nucleotides, the CDR3 is TGTGCCAGCAGTTACTCGGGACTACAAGAGCAGTTCTTC. Supplemented by reference TRBV28 and TRBJ2-1, the full variable domain reads DVKVTQSSRYLVKRTGEKVFLECVQDMDHENMFWYRQDPGLGLRLIYFSYDVKMKEKGDIPEGYSVSREKKERFSLILESASTNQTSMYLCASSYSGLQEQFFGPGTRLTVL.

The chain employs TRBV7-6 and TRBJ2-2; 11 nucleotides align to TRBD2. The V gene end was trimmed by 0 bases and the J gene end by 7 bases; junction bases not matched to a gene: 7. The CDR3 runs 17 residues. Germline CDR1 is SGHVS and CDR2 is FNYEAQ. The CDR3 spells CASSLASASGGIGELFF. As DNA, the CDR3 is TGTGCCAGCAGCTTAGCGTCGGCTAGCGGGGGGATCGGGGAGCTGTTTTTT.

The chain uses TRBV11-2 and TRBJ2-2; 7 nucleotides align to TRBD1. The CDR3 totals 16 residues. Germline V CDR1 and CDR2: SGHAT, FQNNGV. V shed 1 base, J shed 4 bases, and the junction held 6 bases outside the gene matches. The CDR3 loop is CASSLGPTGSTGELFF. As DNA, the CDR3 is TGTGCCAGCAGCTTAGGGCCGACAGGGTCCACCGGGGAGCTGTTTTTT.

V and J are TRBV10-2 and TRBJ2-3; TRBD2 agrees at 7 bases. CDR1 and CDR2 (germline): WSHSY, SAAADI. This CDR3 comprises 13 residues. V shed 10 bases, J shed 4 bases, and the junction held 8 bases outside the gene matches. As DNA, the CDR3 is TGCGCCATTTCAGCGGGGCCCGCAGATACGCAGTATTTT. Protein product: CAISAGPADTQYF.

This rearrangement joins TRBV5-1 to TRBJ2-5, with TRBD1 identical over 8 bases. Germline V gene sequence: CDR1 SGHRS, CDR2 YFSETQ. This CDR3 has 15 residues. Germline trimming cut 3 bases from V and 1 base from J; bases unmatched to any gene: 5. The CDR3 here is CASSSGQGSQETQYF. As DNA, the CDR3 is TGCGCCAGCAGCTCAGGACAGGGTAGCCAAGAGACCCAGTACTTC.

This clone was detected a few times. V usage is TRBV6-1 and J usage is TRBJ2-5; a weak D match, TRBD2 (6 bases). The CDR3 sequence is 14 residues long. V lost 6 bases, J lost 5 bases, and 16 bases lay in between. Germline V gives CDR1 MNHNS, CDR2 SASEGT. CDR3 in amino acids: CASRSGQGLETQYF. The CDR3 DNA reads TGTGCCAGCAGGAGCGGGCAGGGCTTGGAGACCCAGTACTTC.

The chain links TRBV18 to TRBJ1-6; D is unclear. This CDR3 has 14 residues. The germline gives CDR1 KGHSH, CDR2 LQKENI. The V end lost 5 bases, the J end lost 7 bases, and 12 bases lay between the germline ends. CDR3 bases: TGTGCCAGCTCAGAATACGGTCGCAATTCACCCCTCCACTTT. It is translated as CASSEYGRNSPLHF. Together with reference TRBV18 and TRBJ1-6, the CDR3 gives the full variable domain: NAGVMQNPRHLVRRRGQEARLRCSPMKGHSHVYWYRQLPEEGLKFMVYLQKENIIDESGMPKERFSAEFPKEGPSILRIQQVVRGDSAAYFCASSEYGRNSPLHFGNGTRLTVT.

This clone was picked up a small number of times. This sequence joins TRBV2 and TRBJ1-1, with 9 bases lining up with TRBD1. Trimming took 8 bases from V and 3 from J; bases not matched to a gene: 7. CDR1 is SNHLY, CDR2 FYNNEI, per germline. This CDR3 contains 14 residues. The CDR3 nucleotides read TGTGCCAGCCGGAAACAGGGGGCGTACACTGAAGCTTTCTTT. Translation gives CASRKQGAYTEAFF. The full variable domain, completed using reference TRBV2 and TRBJ1-1, is EPEVTQTPSHQVTQMGQEVILRCVPISNHLYFYWYRQILGQKVEFLVSFYNNEISEKSEIFDDQFSVERPDGSNFTLKIRSTKLEDSAMYFCASRKQGAYTEAFFGQGTRLTVV.

V usage is TRBV28 and J usage is TRBJ1-6; 9 positions agree with TRBD1. This CDR3 has 15 residues. The ends lost 3 bases at V and 9 bases at J; junction bases unmatched: 6. The germline V gene encodes CDR1 MDHEN and CDR2 SYDVKM. CDR3 DNA: TGTGCCAGCAGTTTGGGACAGGGTTTCGGTTCACCCCTCCACTTT. This gives the protein CASSLGQGFGSPLHF. The complete variable domain, with remaining parts taken from reference TRBV28 and TRBJ1-6, reads DVKVTQSSRYLVKRTGEKVFLECVQDMDHENMFWYRQDPGLGLRLIYFSYDVKMKEKGDIPEGYSVSREKKERFSLILESASTNQTSMYLCASSLGQGFGSPLHFGNGTRLTVT.

This chain uses TRBV11-2 with TRBJ2-1; 8 bases line up with TRBD2. CDR1 is SGHAT and CDR2 is FQNNGV in the germline V gene. The CDR3 length is 17 residues. J gave up 3 bases and V 3 bases, and 10 bases lay outside the gene matches. CDR3 DNA: TGTGCCAGCAGCTTGCATAGCGTCCTAGCGGGCTACAATGAGCAGTTCTTC. Protein product: CASSLHSVLAGYNEQFF.

V and J are TRBV2 and TRBJ1-5; a weak D match, TRBD1 (6 bases). With 6 bases removed from V and 2 bases from J, the gap between germline ends came to 14 bases. The germline V gene encodes CDR1 SNHLY and CDR2 FYNNEI. The length of the CDR3 is 15 residues. CDR3 nucleotides: TGTGCCAGCAGATCCCAACGGACAGGCAATCAGCCCCAGCATTTT. Translated: CASRSQRTGNQPQHF.

V and J are TRBV19 and TRBJ2-3; tentative D call: TRBD1 (5 bases). This CDR3 spans 14 amino acids. V was pared by 3 bases and J by 6 bases, with 13 bases between. The germline V gene encodes CDR1 LNHDA and CDR2 SQIVND (reference sequence). The CDR3, as DNA: TGTGCCAGTAGTATCCCGGCAGGGCAGGATACGCAGTATTTT. Translating it yields CASSIPAGQDTQYF.

Here the CDR3 reads CASSLGGSGTGELFF. In DNA, the CDR3 is TGTGCCAGCAGCTTAGGAGGTTCGGGCACCGGGGAGCTGTTTTTT. The V and J genes are TRBV11-2 and TRBJ2-2; D gene uncertain. CDR3 length equals 15 residues. Germline CDR1 is SGHAT and CDR2 is FQNNGV. Trimming left V 1 base short and J 4 bases short, with 10 bases between.

This rearrangement joins TRBV7-9 to TRBJ1-1; 7 bases line up with TRBD1. Trimming took 5 bases from V and 7 from J; bases not matched to a gene: 10. The CDR3 is made up of 14 amino acids. Germline CDR1 and CDR2: SEHNR and FQNEAQ (reference sequence). This CDR3 reads CASSPTGQAGEAFF. The CDR3 nucleotides are TGTGCCAGCAGCCCGACAGGACAGGCGGGTGAAGCTTTCTTT. The entire variable domain, with the rest obtained from reference TRBV7-9 and TRBJ1-1, is as follows: DTGVSQNPRHKITKRGQNVTFRCDPISEHNRLYWYRQTLGQGPEFLTYFQNEAQLEKSRLLSDRFSAERPKGSFSTLEIQRTEQGDSAMYLCASSPTGQAGEAFFGQGTRLTVV.

The rearrangement links TRBV19 to TRBJ2-5; 7 bases match TRBD2. The germline gives CDR1 LNHDA, CDR2 SQIVND (reference sequence). This CDR3 has 13 amino acids. V gave up 2 bases and J gave up 5 bases; unmatched junction bases: 2. CDR3 DNA sequence: TGTGCCAGTAGTATAAGCGGGGTTGAGACCCAGTACTTC. Translation gives CASSISGVETQYF.

The chain employs TRBV10-1 and TRBJ2-1; the D gene is possibly TRBD1 (5 bases). The V gene lost 8 bases and the J gene lost 5 bases, with 10 bases spanning the gap. Germline V CDR1 and CDR2: WNHNN, SYGVQD (reference sequence). The CDR3 totals 12 residues. In DNA, the CDR3 is TGCGCCAGCTCCTCAGGGAACAATGAGCAGTTCTTC. It encodes CASSSGNNEQFF.

This rearrangement joins TRBV19 to TRBJ1-5, with 9 positions matching TRBD1. With V trimmed by 1 base and J by 0 bases, 7 bases remained unmatched. Germline V lookup: CDR1 LNHDA, CDR2 SQIVND (reference sequence). The CDR3 runs to 18 residues. CDR3 loop: CASSIGVGTGYSNQPQHF. In DNA, the CDR3 is TGTGCCAGTAGTATAGGTGTCGGGACAGGGTATAGCAATCAGCCCCAGCATTTT.